This TCR beta chain was retrieved from a study of blood T cell repertoires in COVID-19. Study overall: Some COVID-19 samples were acute and others convalescent; all came from the United States, Italy and Spain. T cells, B-cell-depleted T cells, or PBMCs provided the cDNA or gDNA that served as material.

Original processing methods: Amplification with reference gene primers provided the estimates of nucleated cell counts. Produced via immunoSEQ multiplex PCR; TCRdb's table is partial and in-frame only. V, J and clone size are taken as reported in that table, and D and trimming were inferred from the DNA itself. The repertoire consists of about 100,000 clones, with more than 85% occurring once and the leading ten covering 2.1%. In this sample, this clone turned up once. The junction had 5 bases not matched to a gene; V was cut back by 5 bases and J by 1 base. From germline, CDR1 is SNHLY and CDR2 FYNNEI. The CDR3 length is 16 residues.

Sequenced sample: peripheral blood. This chain joins TRBV2 and TRBJ2-2; 9 nucleotides match TRBD2. The sequence derives from a man aged 50 to 59 with active COVID-19. The DNA for the CDR3 is TGTGCCAGCAGTAAACTAGCGGGCCTGAACACCGGGGAGCTGTTTTTT. Translation gives CASSKLAGLNTGELFF.